This T cell receptor beta chain was found in a study of blood T cell repertoires in COVID-19. Resolution of symptoms, clearance, or two negative PCRs was present in recovered Cohort 3 donors. The V gene end was trimmed by 4 bases and the J gene end by 7 bases; junction bases not matched to a gene: 10. The CDR3 runs to 14 residues. Germline V lookup: CDR1 GTSNPN, CDR2 SVGIG (reference sequence). Sequencing used immunoSEQ multiplex PCR; TCRdb keeps in-frame clones, though not all of them. The profile shows 200,000 to 250,000 clones, about 84% of them singletons. Sequences were obtained from PBMCs or T cells enriched from blood (not recorded which). The rearrangement joins TRBV30 to TRBJ1-2, with 9 bases that match TRBD1. The source of this sequence is a woman between 45 and 65 years old who had recovered from COVID-19. DNA of the CDR3: TGTGCCTGGAATGTAGCCGGACAGGGGAGTGGCTACACCTTC. This translates into CAWNVAGQGSGYTF.